This note documents a single T cell receptor (beta chain) sequence. The antigen is unknown. Trimming took off 10 bases at V and 0 bases at J, with 15 bases between the two ends. This CDR3 is built from 15 residues. The germline gives CDR1 SGHTA, CDR2 FQGNSA. Source study methods: Owing to the provision of junction-only sequences devoid of quality scores by immunoSEQ, filtering differed. Sequencing used immunoSEQ multiplex PCR; TCRdb keeps in-frame clones, though not all of them. The DNA was the basis for D and trimming; V, J and clone size are from that table. Among 950,000 to 1,100,000 clones listed, around 76% were seen once. The data derive from a study of shared clonotypes between healthy human individuals. As for the study in general: Each donor contributed plates that comprised three CD4 naive, three CD4 memory, two CD8 naive and one CD8 memory.

Study-wide results and caveats: Clonotypes that were shared across a few donors made up about 4.5% of naive CD4 clonotypes.

The clonotype originates from a man between 18 and 29 years old in good health. Material for sequencing was memory CD4+ T cells sorted from blood. Subset specified: CD45RA-negative fraction. The chain employs TRBV7-2 and TRBJ1-4; D unclear. CDR3 sequence reads: CATARGLATNEKLFF. CDR3 DNA: TGTGCCACCGCTCGCGGTTTGGCAACTAATGAAAAACTGTTTTTT.